The rows below give T cell receptor beta chains drawn from one sample of a study of control samples from healthy donors and cancer patients. TCRdb keeps only in-frame clones here, not all; method: immunoSEQ multiplex PCR. The table lists around 190,000 clones, around 90% of them singletons. The sample consisted of blood. The receptors derive from a woman aged 45-65 years in good health. Both conserved end residues are part of each CDR3. Fields, in order: CDR3 length, V gene, CDR3 protein.

14 TRBV6-6 CASSGRTGYYGYIF
20 TRBV19 CASSLRNAGTSGNLENIQYF
16 TRBV5-1 CASSLLGGGDTGELFF
17 TRBV7-2 CASSSSTSGLAKNIQYF
15 TRBV5-1 CASSFGGQGGGGYTF
15 TRBV7-9 CASSIRDRGPGELFF
14 TRBV4-3 CASSQANQGGGYTF
14 TRBV4-1 CASSQSPESTEAFF
13 TRBV5-1 CASSLLLPDTQYF
19 TRBV4-1 CASSQARSSGVPRANEQFF
16 TRBV7-9 CASSSIPGASSYEQYF
18 TRBV28 CASSFPPVDRGRDNEQFF
13 TRBV19 CASSQTNTGELFF
13 TRBV7-9 CASSLGGDTEAFF
17 TRBV18 CASSPPSRIEGNEKLFF
15 TRBV9 CASSPPEGRTDTQYF
13 TRBV29-1 CSVVTGGMGEQFF
13 TRBV29-1 CSVAGRSADTQYF
13 TRBV2 CASRQGYTGELFF
14 TRBV27 CASSPRVGEIEQYF
12 TRBV19 CASSFHQGPQHF
15 TRBV5-1 CASSTRGATNEKLFF
15 TRBV7-8 CASSLDGLSNQPQHF
18 TRBV15 CATSSPPGTSGRAYEQYF
15 TRBV5-6 CASSIPSQGLHGYTF
16 TRBV28 CASSLAGGAGNQPQHF
13 TRBV27 CASSHQEGETQYF
13 TRBV27 CASGGGQGGGYTF
16 TRBV5-1 CASSSLAASSYNEQFF
13 TRBV6-2/TRBV6-3 CASSPSGGPLLHF
14 TRBV9 CASSVVGAADTQYF
12 TRBV5-1 CASTELGGMKYF
15 TRBV28 CASSPPPFRGYGYTF